This T cell receptor beta chain was captured by sequencing in a study of blood T cell repertoires in COVID-19. The germline gives CDR1 SEHNR, CDR2 FQNEAQ (reference sequence). CDR3 length: 16 amino acids. V was pared by 6 bases and J by 7 bases, with 14 bases of the junction left unmatched. TCRdb's copy holds only in-frame clones and misses some; the assay was immunoSEQ multiplex PCR. The repertoire holds about 210,000 clones, with 70% to 90% as singletons. This TCR was recovered from a middle-aged man who had recovered from COVID-19. The genes are TRBV7-9 and TRBJ1-4; TRBD1 aligns across 7 bases. Sample: PBMCs or T cells enriched from blood (not recorded which). The CDR3: CASSTVPKGAGEKLFF. The CDR3 nucleotides read TGTGCCAGCAGTACCGTCCCTAAGGGGGCGGGTGAAAAACTGTTTTTT.